The T cell receptor (beta chain) described here comes from a study of cytomegalovirus exposure and HLA in healthy donors. About the research overall: Earlier results showed almost 120 million unique TCR beta sequences derived from approximately 170 million T cells. Whole-study findings and limits: There were some public TCRs occurring in many donors, but most TCR sequences were rare. As was reported, the HLA-A and HLA-B alleles of most subjects were accurately predicted from TCR beta sequences. Analyzed later, most CMV-associated TCR beta chains appeared HLA-restricted.

Note on this clone: Antigen: not known.

In germline, CDR1 is KGHSH, CDR2 LQKENI. This CDR3 is 14 amino acids long. J lost 5 bases, V lost 6 bases, and 6 bases had no gene match. The primer mix had 60 Vbeta and 13 Jbeta primers. TCRdb's table, derived via immunoSEQ multiplex PCR, lists solely in-frame clones and lacks some. Of about 190,000 clones in the sample, more than 70% are singletons; the top ten hold more than 4.5%. The clonotype was recovered from a man under 40 in good health and CMV-seropositive. The chain joins TRBV18 to TRBJ1-4; 7 bases map to TRBD1. Sequencing was performed on PBMCs. The CDR3 region is CASSRDSTNEKLFF. The CDR3 DNA is TGTGCCAGCTCGCGGGACAGTACAAATGAAAAACTGTTTTTT.